This T cell receptor beta chain was sequenced during a study of glioma-infiltrating T cells. Overall study context: Glioblastomas were WHO grade IV, sampled at first diagnosis; low-grade were grade II. Presurgical dexamethasone in glioma patients lasted six or fewer days. Regarding the study as a whole: CDR3 overlap between tissue and blood was very small.

CDR1 and CDR2 from the germline V gene are MDHEN and SYDVKM. The V end was cut by 5 bases, the J end by 1 base, with 8 bases between. The CDR3 totals 13 residues. For this clonotype: Its target is unknown.

Amplification of TCR alpha and beta CDR3 regions from RNA used iRepertoire nested multiplex PCR. MiXCR, run by TCRdb on the multiplex PCR reads, gives a single entry per CDR3 protein. The sample carries roughly 350,000 distinct CDR3 sequences, roughly two fifths recorded once. The TCR was taken from a human donor with low-grade glioma or glioblastoma, undergoing nonglioma brain surgery, or in good health (not recorded which). Sequenced: glioma tissue, nonneoplastic brain tissue, or PBMCs (not recorded which). The rearrangement joins TRBV28 to TRBJ1-1, with D unresolved. CDR3 protein: CASSLAQNTEAFF. The CDR3 DNA follows: TGTGCCAGCAGTCTGGCCCAGAACACTGAAGCTTTCTTT. The variable domain in full, completed from reference TRBV28 and TRBJ1-1, reads DVKVTQSSRYLVKRTGEKVFLECVQDMDHENMFWYRQDPGLGLRLIYFSYDVKMKEKGDIPEGYSVSREKKERFSLILESASTNQTSMYLCASSLAQNTEAFFGQGTRLTVV.